This T cell receptor (beta chain) comes out of a study of monozygotic twins with inflammatory bowel disease. Points from the study as a whole: Clonotypes shared with others were fewer in IBD patients than in healthy twins, especially with disease activity.

Comments on this clonotype: Its target is not known.

TCRdb re-called the 5' RACE reads and gives one entry per CDR3 protein, without DNA. Recorded for this sample: approximately 400,000 distinct CDR3 sequences. This CDR3 region has 14 residues. CDR1 is DFQATT, CDR2 SNEGSKA, per germline (reference sequence). What was sequenced was blood. V usage is TRBV20-1 and J usage is TRBJ2-1. The receptor comes from a human donor with ulcerative colitis or Crohn's disease, or a healthy co-twin of an affected twin (not recorded which). The CDR3 sequence is CSAPTRSSYNEQFF.